This T cell receptor beta chain was identified in a study of T cell responses to AZD1222 COVID-19 vaccine. Study results and caveats: Baseline seropositivity characterized only a handful of AZD1222 recipients. Scientists sampled the repertoires only once the peak T cell response had passed.

The data were produced by immunoSEQ multiplex PCR, yet TCRdb's version contains in-frame clones alone and is incomplete. The repertoire holds about 120,000 clones, approximately 90% seen once, with 2.5% to 3% in the top ten. Details on this clone: Its target is unknown.

Specimen: peripheral blood, collected 28 days after the second AZD1222 dose. This receptor was taken from an adult who received the AZD1222 COVID-19 vaccine.

The CDR3: CASSSRWGVNSPLHF. CDR3 coding DNA: TGTGCCAGCAGCTCCCGTTGGGGTGTTAATTCACCCCTCCACTTT. The chain carries TRBV5-8 and TRBJ1-6; D is ambiguous. Germline CDR1 SGHTS, CDR2 YDEGEE. CDR3 length: 15 residues. Trimming pared 3 bases from V and 6 bases from J, leaving 13 bases between.